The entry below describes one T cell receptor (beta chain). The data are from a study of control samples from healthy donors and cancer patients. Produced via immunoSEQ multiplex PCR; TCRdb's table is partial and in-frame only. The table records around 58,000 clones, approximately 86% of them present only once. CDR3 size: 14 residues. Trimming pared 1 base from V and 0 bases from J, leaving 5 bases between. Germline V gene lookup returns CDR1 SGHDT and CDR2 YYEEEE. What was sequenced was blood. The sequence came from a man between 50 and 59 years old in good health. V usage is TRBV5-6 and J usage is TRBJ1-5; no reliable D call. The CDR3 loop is CASSLSDSNQPQHF. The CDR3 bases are TGTGCCAGCAGCTTGTCGGATAGCAATCAGCCCCAGCATTTT.